The sequence of this T cell receptor beta chain was determined in a study of shared clonotypes between healthy human individuals (dated by TCRdb to the early 2020s). Regarding the study in general: A few men and a couple of women, aged 18 to 49 years, made up the cohort. To estimate repertoire size and how much clonotypes are shared between individuals, the study performed deep sequencing of blood TCR repertoires from 4 to 6 healthy adults. For each donor, CD4 naive and CD4 memory were each given three plates, CD8 naive was given two plates, and CD8 memory was given one plate. To increase sequencing depth and limit assay-specific biases, TCR repertoire library preparation and sequencing were carried out by different laboratories using diverse techniques. Between about 0.8 and 8.9 billion PBMCs per donor were obtained by leukapheresis.

Note on this clone: Its antigen is unknown. It has no much larger one-base neighbor in the sample; base qualities were not kept. Other DNA sequences in the same sample also yield this CDR3.

Donors were healthy HIV-negative adults with no recently reported acute infections or vaccinations. Every donor was a Caucasian adult living in Nashville, Tennessee, USA. Magnetic negative selection was used to enrich CD4+ T cells, after which naive cells were positively selected on CD45RA and the negative fraction became the memory subset. After blood collection by leukapheresis, PBMCs were isolated using Ficoll-Histopaque density gradient centrifugation and then cryopreserved in the vapor phase of liquid nitrogen. Analytical flow cytometry was used to check the purity and quantity of every magnetically sorted T cell population. From each sorted fraction, genomic DNA was isolated and quantified by UV absorbance on a Nanodrop 2000c. TCR CDR3 regions were amplified from genomic DNA by multiplex PCR using the deep immunoSEQ assay. Extracted genomic DNA from each cell subset was distributed evenly across all wells of several immunoSEQ 96-well plates, and each plate was treated as a replicate. Each replicate PCR for sorted subsets received around 210 ng genomic DNA, equal to tens of thousands of T cell genomes. Purified libraries were quantified with a Qubit 3.0 fluorometer, sized on a Bioanalyzer 2100, and re-quantified with the KAPA Library Quantification kit. Every immunoSEQ 96-well plate was sequenced on a dedicated single-read 150-cycle Illumina NextSeq 550 flow cell. The original pipeline was this. Because only junctional sequences without quality scores were contained in the immunoSEQ output, filtering matching that applied to full-length reads could not be performed. Sequences were annotated with PyIR, a Python wrapper for IgBLAST v1.9, and V/J genes and CDR3 were assigned using IMGT germline references. Any read was removed if the V/J assignment was weak (E-value above 1e-6), the CDR3 was missing, or the read contained stop codons, out-of-frame junctions, or ambiguous translated residues. A V3J clonotype was defined by an identical inferred V gene, J gene, and CDR3 amino acid sequence. Percentage overlap between repertoires was calculated by dividing the number of shared unique clonotypes by the size of the smaller repertoire. RTK rarefaction, the Chao1 estimator, and Recon v2.1 estimates of unobserved clonotypes were used to assess repertoire richness. OLGA was used to compute generation probabilities for all TCRbeta clonotypes that the gDNA method yielded from several donors. TCRdb re-hosts the immuneACCESS table, in-frame sequences only. Its copies lack some clones; in the studies checked, an unresolved V gene accounts for under half of them, and the cause for the rest is not known. V and J calls and clone size are as listed in that table; D and trimming were resolved from the DNA. Here the sample has around 2.5 million clones; 93% occur a single time. The ten largest clones take up 0.36% of the sample.

General findings and caveats noted by the study authors: Larger estimated clonotype richness was generally found for naive subsets than for memory subsets. Based on pairwise subsampling, the degree of clonotype sharing among donors was expected to be affected by sequencing depth. Sampling was restricted to blood, and TCR repertoires in tissues likely differ from the TCR repertoires found in blood. Clonotypes shared by all four sorted-subset donors showed higher generation probabilities than non-shared clonotypes. Even with the large sequencing depth, rarefaction of the sorted-subset datasets indicated that sequencing was incomplete. Approximately 4.8% of naive CD4, 3% to 3.5% of naive CD8, approximately 2% of memory CD4, and approximately 0.4% of memory CD8 clonotypes were shared across a few donors. Because the study included a small number of donors, the genetic and exposure-history diversity represented was limited.

The origin of this receptor is a man between 18 and 29 years old in good health. Some clones in this sample may be carry-over from other donors' samples. The sequenced material came from naive CD4+ T cells from PBMCs. The intended sense of this specimen's cell subset or site label: CD45RA+ positively selected.

The DNA sequence is given as TGTGCCAGCAGTTACTCGAGACAGTCTGGAAACACCATATATTTT. Translated, this gives CASSYSRQSGNTIYF. The chain was built from TRBV6-5 and TRBJ1-3; a tentative D call is TRBD1 (5 bases match). Including cysteine and phenylalanine, the CDR3 has 15 amino acids. CDR3 DNA is the only sequence kept; it has 45 bases, read in frame from the first base. Deletion took 0 bases off V and 1 base off J, with a span of 7 bases between the germline ends. In the germline V gene, CDR1 corresponds to MNHEY and CDR2 to SVGAGI.